This record covers a single T cell receptor (beta chain). Its specificity is unknown. The study ran its PCR with 60 Vbeta and 13 Jbeta primers. Profiling relied on immunoSEQ multiplex PCR, and the TCRdb table lists in-frame clones only, not all of them. In the table there are some 160,000 clones, about 77% of which are singletons. The data originate from a study of cytomegalovirus exposure and HLA in healthy donors. Findings and caveats of the study: Exclusion as indistinguishable affected some V segments, including TRBV6-2 and TRBV6-3.

Trimming left V 1 base short and J 3 bases short, with 9 bases between. The CDR3 length is 14 residues. Germline CDR1 LGHNA, CDR2 YSLEER. The sequencing input was PBMCs. The receptor was derived from a man aged 55-75 years in good health and CMV-seronegative. The chain joins TRBV4-3 to TRBJ2-5; TRBD2 is a possible D gene (6 bases). In DNA, the CDR3 is TGCGCCAGCAGCCAAGGGACTAAAAAAGAGACCCAGTACTTC. It specifies CASSQGTKKETQYF.